Sequencing of this TCR beta chain was carried out in a study of blood T cell repertoires in COVID-19. For the study at large: The United States, Italy and Spain supplied acute and convalescent COVID-19 samples. PBMCs, B-cell-depleted T cells, or T cells were the source of the cDNA or gDNA that made up the material.

V shed 6 bases and J 5 bases; nucleotides not matched to a gene: 10. This CDR3 is 16 amino acids long. Germline values: CDR1 LNHDA, CDR2 SQIVND (reference sequence). Repertoires were generated with immunoSEQ multiplex PCR, while TCRdb's copy carries only in-frame clones and drops some. The sample has about half a million clones; 70% to 90% are singletons. This TCR was recovered from a human donor in a cohort sampled during active COVID-19. This chain links TRBV19 with TRBJ1-3; 10 nucleotides match TRBD1. Sequencing was performed on peripheral blood. This CDR3 reads CASRTPRDRGRNTIYF. The CDR3 DNA is TGTGCCAGTAGGACCCCCCGGGACAGGGGTCGAAACACCATATATTTT.